The T cell receptor (beta chain) described here comes from a study of T cell responses to AZD1222 COVID-19 vaccine. TCRdb keeps only in-frame clones here, not all; method: immunoSEQ multiplex PCR. The table records roughly 150,000 clones, 85% to 95% of them present only once. This clone was observed a handful of times. CDR3 length: 17 amino acids. Germline trimming cut 3 bases from V and 4 bases from J; bases unmatched to any gene: 11. Germline assignment: CDR1 MDHEN and CDR2 SYDVKM. The chain links TRBV28 to TRBJ1-3, with 8 bases that match TRBD1. Here the sequenced sample was peripheral blood, taken on day 0 of AZD1222 vaccination. The receptor was isolated from an adult in good health. CDR3 region: CASSFLLSRDRGNTIYF. In nucleotides, the CDR3 is TGTGCCAGCAGTTTCCTCCTGTCCCGGGACAGGGGAAACACCATATATTTT.